Below, 27 T cell receptor beta chains from the same sample are listed, as sequenced in a study of T cells in Graves' hyperthyroidism and ophthalmopathy. Authors of the study amplified TCR beta CDR3 regions from RNA transcripts. First-round RT-PCR of the TCR CDR3 relied on the HTBI primer set. One entry per CDR3 protein results from TCRdb running MiXCR on the multiplex PCR reads. The sample yields 340,000 or so distinct CDR3 sequences, around a sixth seen once. The sample taken for sequencing was blood. The receptors derive from a woman aged 50 to 60 with Graves' hyperthyroidism.

The sample holds many counts of this clonotype. The chain employs TRBV13 and TRBJ1-1, with 7 bases aligning to TRBD1. Germline V gene data show CDR1 as PRHDT and CDR2 as FYEKMQ (reference sequence). CDR3 length equals 14 residues. V lost 5 bases, J lost 11 bases, and 14 bases stayed unmatched. DNA of the CDR3: TGTGCCAGCAGCCAAACCCGACAGGGACGGGGGGCTTTCTTT. Translated, it gives CASSQTRQGRGAFF.

V is TRBV28 and J is TRBJ2-6; weak D call: TRBD1 (6 bases). CDR3 length: 14 residues. The germline V gene encodes CDR1 MDHEN and CDR2 SYDVKM. V lost 6 bases, J lost 2 bases, and 8 bases lay in between. The CDR3, as DNA: TGTGCCAGCAGCCGGACAGCTGGGGCCAACGTCCTGACTTTC. Its translation is CASSRTAGANVLTF.

There are many counts of this clonotype. V and J are TRBV20-1 and TRBJ2-7, with D possibly TRBD1 on 6 matching bases. CDR3 length: 12 amino acids. CDR1 and CDR2 (germline): DFQATT, SNEGSKA (reference sequence). The ends were cut back, 6 bases at V and 2 bases at J, with 11 bases in the middle. CDR3 in DNA: TGCAGTGCGTTAGGGGGTACCTACGAGCAGTACGTC. This encodes CSALGGTYEQYV.

This clonotype was counted ten times or more. The V gene is TRBV3-1, the J gene TRBJ2-1; D is undetermined. This CDR3 is 17 amino acids long. Germline CDR1 and CDR2: LGHDT and YNNKEL (reference sequence). Trimming took off 0 bases at V and 5 bases at J, with 17 bases between the two ends. This chain's CDR3 is CASSQDLVFGWNNEQFF. CDR3 nucleotides: TGTGCCAGCAGCCAAGATTTAGTTTTTGGTTGGAACAATGAGCAGTTCTTC.

Ten or more counts support this clonotype. The gene calls are TRBV5-1 and TRBJ2-1; D is uncertain. The length of the CDR3 is 14 residues. The V end was cut by 4 bases, the J end by 0 bases, with 8 bases between. Germline CDR1 and CDR2: SGHRS and YFSETQ. Here the CDR3 DNA reads TGCGCCAGCAGCCCGGTTGGCTCCTACAATGAGCAGTTCTTC. Protein sequence: CASSPVGSYNEQFF.

V and J are TRBV20-1 and TRBJ2-1; D uncertain. Germline V gives CDR1 DFQATT, CDR2 SNEGSKA (reference sequence). The V and J ends lost 5 bases and 7 bases respectively, with 21 bases between them. The CDR3 is 15 residues long. This CDR3 is CSARSRADEPNEQFF. CDR3 bases: TGCAGTGCTCGCTCCCGGGCCGACGAGCCTAATGAGCAGTTCTTC.

This clonotype was counted once. The V gene is TRBV12-3 or TRBV12-4, the J gene TRBJ2-2; 10 nucleotides agree with TRBD2. This CDR3 has 16 residues. With 1 base clipped from V and 4 bases from J, the junction kept 3 bases outside the gene matches. The CDR3 bases are TGTGCCAGCAGTTTAGGAACTAGCGGGGTCACCGGGGAGCTGTTTTTT. Protein sequence: CASSLGTSGVTGELFF.

The rearrangement links TRBV7-9 to TRBJ2-5, with D possibly TRBD2 on 5 matching bases. V dropped 5 bases and J dropped 7 bases, with 17 bases sitting between them. Germline V gives CDR1 SEHNR, CDR2 FQNEAQ (reference sequence). The CDR3 loop spans 14 amino acids. CDR3 loop: CASSARRPAGTQYF. CDR3 nucleotide sequence: TGTGCCAGCAGCGCTCGCCGGCCGGCGGGGACCCAGTACTTC. Looking up the rest from reference TRBV7-9 and TRBJ2-5 gives the full variable domain: DTGVSQNPRHKITKRGQNVTFRCDPISEHNRLYWYRQTLGQGPEFLTYFQNEAQLEKSRLLSDRFSAERPKGSFSTLEIQRTEQGDSAMYLCASSARRPAGTQYFGPGTRLLVL.

The V call is TRBV15, the J call TRBJ1-4, with unresolved D. V was cut by 1 base and J by 4 bases, with 10 bases left in between. The CDR3 is 15 residues long. Germline CDR1 reads LNHNV; CDR2 reads YYDKDF (reference sequence). CDR3 nucleotide sequence: TGTGCCACCAGCAGAGCCGGGGAAGGTAATGAAAAACTGTTTTTT. Translation: CATSRAGEGNEKLFF.

This clonotype was seen at least ten times. The gene calls are TRBV30 and TRBJ2-5; 11 bases map to TRBD1. J gave up 5 bases and V 2 bases, and 4 bases lay outside the gene matches. Germline values: CDR1 GTSNPN, CDR2 SVGIG (reference sequence). The CDR3 is made up of 14 amino acids. DNA for the CDR3: TGTGCCTGGAGTTTGGGACAGGGGGAGGAGACCCAGTACTTC. This codes for CAWSLGQGEETQYF.

The chain carries TRBV10-3 and TRBJ2-1; no clear D. CDR3 length: 15 amino acids. CDR1 ENHRY and CDR2 SYGVKD come from the germline V gene. Trimming shortened V by 0 bases and J by 4 bases, and 10 bases separated the two germline ends. In nucleotides, the CDR3 is TGTGCCATCAGTGAGTCTTCCCTTGAGTACAATGAGCAGTTCTTC. It codes for CAISESSLEYNEQFF.

This clonotype appeared a few times. The chain couples TRBV6-1 to TRBJ1-6; 7 nucleotides agree with TRBD1. V was pared by 10 bases and J by 7 bases, with 7 bases of the junction left unmatched. Germline CDR1 is MNHNS and CDR2 is SASEGT. The CDR3 loop spans 13 amino acids. The CDR3, as DNA: TGTGCCACCCAGACAGGGCTAAATTCACCCCTCCACTTT. It encodes CATQTGLNSPLHF.

The J gene is TRBJ1-2, the V gene TRBV6-2 or TRBV6-3, with a possible D match to TRBD1 (5 bases). CDR1 is MNHEY and CDR2 is SVGEGT in the germline V gene. The ends were cut back, 3 bases at V and 6 bases at J, with 11 bases in the middle. The CDR3 is 13 residues long. The CDR3 region has the DNA TGTGCCAGCAGTTATGAGCAGGGAGATGGCTACACCTTC. Translation: CASSYEQGDGYTF.

This clonotype has at least ten counts. The V gene is TRBV6-1, the J gene TRBJ2-1; 8 bases map to TRBD2. The CDR3 spans 17 residues. The germline V gene encodes CDR1 MNHNS and CDR2 SASEGT. The V and J ends lost 2 bases and 2 bases, in that order; junction bases with no gene match: 8. DNA of the CDR3: TGTGCCAGCAGTGAATCTAAGCGGGGGTTCACCTACAATGAGCAGTTCTTC. This translates into CASSESKRGFTYNEQFF.

This clonotype was counted a few times. V is TRBV20-1 and J is TRBJ2-1; 15 nucleotides align to TRBD2. Germline CDR1 and CDR2: DFQATT and SNEGSKA (reference sequence). The CDR3 spans 21 residues. Unmatched junction bases numbered 14, after V lost 2 bases and J lost 0 bases. CDR3: CSARSSMGLAGGQNSYNEQFF. The CDR3 region has the DNA TGCAGTGCTAGATCCTCGATGGGACTAGCGGGAGGTCAAAACTCCTACAATGAGCAGTTCTTC.

The chain uses TRBV4-1 and TRBJ2-7; TRBD1 agrees at 9 bases. The CDR3 length is 16 residues. The junction had 13 bases not matched to a gene; V was cut back by 4 bases and J by 6 bases. Germline values: CDR1 MGHRA, CDR2 YSYEKL. Here the CDR3 reads CASSLGFPGQGAEQYF. The DNA of the CDR3 is TGCGCCAGCAGCCTGGGATTCCCGGGACAGGGAGCCGAGCAGTACTTC.

This rearrangement joins TRBV27 to TRBJ2-5, with 8 bases matching TRBD2. Trimming removed 6 bases from V and 7 bases from J; junction bases left unmatched: 7. The CDR3 covers 13 residues. In germline, CDR1 is MNHEY, CDR2 SMNVEV (reference sequence). CDR3 DNA: TGTGCCAGCAGATCCGCGGGGGGTCGGACCCAGTACTTC. It yields the protein CASRSAGGRTQYF.

CDR3 bases: TGTGCCAGCAGTGGAAGGACAGGGGATGAAAAACTGTTTTTT. Residues: CASSGRTGDEKLFF. This chain uses TRBV2 with TRBJ1-4; 9 nucleotides match TRBD1. J was trimmed by 6 bases and V by 4 bases; bases with no gene match: 3. Germline assignment: CDR1 SNHLY and CDR2 FYNNEI. The CDR3 totals 14 residues.

This rearrangement joins TRBV6-2 or TRBV6-3 to TRBJ2-2; the match to TRBD2 covers 9 bases. The length of the CDR3 is 14 residues. The germline gives CDR1 MNHEY, CDR2 SVGEGT. Trimming removed 7 bases from V and 3 bases from J; junction bases left unmatched: 3. The CDR3 is CASTSGRHTGELFF. The CDR3 region has the DNA TGTGCCAGCACCAGCGGGAGGCACACCGGGGAGCTGTTTTTT.

The sample holds many counts of this clonotype. The chain has TRBV2 and TRBJ1-1; 7 nucleotides align to TRBD1. V trimming: 6 bases; J trimming: 6 bases; junction bases outside the gene matches: 10. The germline V gene encodes CDR1 SNHLY and CDR2 FYNNEI. The CDR3 is made up of 14 amino acids. The CDR3 loop is CASRDRGRGAEAFF. The CDR3 DNA reads TGTGCCAGCAGGGATAGGGGGCGCGGGGCTGAAGCTTTCTTT.

This clonotype was picked up a small number of times. The CDR3 DNA sequence: TGTGCCAGCAGCAACTTAGGGACAACGAACACTGAAGCTTTCTTT. This sequence encodes CASSNLGTTNTEAFF. V usage is TRBV6-1 and J usage is TRBJ1-1; possible D gene TRBD1, 6 bases. This CDR3 spans 15 amino acids. The germline V and J ends were trimmed by 6 bases and 1 base, with 15 bases remaining between them. CDR1 is MNHNS and CDR2 is SASEGT in the germline V gene.

This clonotype has more than one count but fewer than ten. The chain employs TRBV6-1 and TRBJ2-1, with 7 bases matching TRBD2. With 6 bases clipped from V and 0 bases from J, the junction kept 11 bases outside the gene matches. Per the germline V gene, CDR1 is MNHNS and CDR2 is SASEGT. This CDR3 spans 17 amino acids. CDR3 region: CASRGGGRTDSYNEQFF. The CDR3 bases are TGTGCCAGCAGAGGCGGGGGTAGGACGGACTCCTACAATGAGCAGTTCTTC.

The chain carries TRBV14 and TRBJ2-3; 8 positions agree with TRBD2. The CDR3 is made up of 16 amino acids. V was pared by 1 base and J by 2 bases, with 5 bases of the junction left unmatched. In germline, CDR1 is SGHDN, CDR2 FVKESK. CDR3 nucleotides: TGTGCCAGCAGCCAAGCCCCTAGCGGGTTCACAGATACGCAGTATTTT. This gives the protein CASSQAPSGFTDTQYF.

The V call is TRBV28, the J call TRBJ1-1, with unresolved D. The germline V gene encodes CDR1 MDHEN and CDR2 SYDVKM. The V end lost 3 bases, the J end lost 8 bases, and 10 bases lay between the germline ends. CDR3 length equals 12 residues. The CDR3 region is CASSLVGLEAFF. The CDR3 DNA follows: TGTGCCAGCAGTTTGGTTGGACTGGAAGCTTTCTTT.

The chain recombines TRBV30 with TRBJ2-7, with 11 bases aligning to TRBD1. The CDR3 contains 16 residues. Germline trimming cut 0 bases from V and 0 bases from J; bases unmatched to any gene: 4. Germline CDR1 and CDR2: GTSNPN and SVGIG (reference sequence). The CDR3: CAWSVWGTGGSYEQYF. As DNA, the CDR3 is TGTGCCTGGAGTGTATGGGGGACAGGGGGCTCCTACGAGCAGTACTTC. The complete variable domain, with remaining parts taken from reference TRBV30 and TRBJ2-7, reads SQTIHQWPATLVQPVGSPLSLECTVEGTSNPNLYWYRQAAGRGLQLLFYSVGIGQISSEVPQNLSASRPQDRQFILSSKKLLLSDSGFYLCAWSVWGTGGSYEQYFGPGTRLTVT.

This clonotype occurred a few times. This chain connects TRBV24-1 to TRBJ1-2, with D maybe TRBD1 (5 bases). Germline CDR1 is KGHDR and CDR2 is SFDVKD. This CDR3 is 15 amino acids long. Between the trimmed V and J ends, which lost 2 bases and 5 bases, there was a span of 14 bases. The CDR3 DNA follows: TGTGCCACCAGTGATTCTCGGCAGGGCGGGTATGGCTACACCTTC. Amino acid sequence: CATSDSRQGGYGYTF.

For the CDR3, the DNA is TGTGCCATCAGTGAGTTACAAGGAACGAGCACAGATACGCAGTATTTT. Translated, it gives CAISELQGTSTDTQYF. This chain links TRBV10-3 with TRBJ2-3; the D is unclear. Looked up from germline, CDR1 is ENHRY and CDR2 is SYGVKD. The CDR3 contains 16 residues. V dropped 1 base and J dropped 0 bases, with 11 bases sitting between them.